One T cell receptor (beta chain) is described in this entry. This specimen belongs to a study of OX40 agonist ivuxolimab in advanced cancers. Produced via immunoSEQ multiplex PCR; TCRdb's table is partial and in-frame only. Here the sample spans tens of thousands of clones, more than 70% being singletons. This CDR3 is built from 15 residues. V dropped 5 bases and J dropped 0; count of bases not matched to a gene: 7. Germline CDR1 SGHTA, CDR2 FQGNSA. V and J are TRBV7-2 and TRBJ2-7; 7 bases match TRBD1. This clonotype was sampled from an adult with an advanced solid tumor such as melanoma, head and neck, liver or kidney cancer. This specimen was CD4+ or CD8+ T cells sorted from blood, taken in a trial of the OX40 agonist ivuxolimab. The CDR3 DNA is TGTGCCAGCAGCGTAGGGGGCACCAGCTCCTACGAGCAGTACTTC. It encodes CASSVGGTSSYEQYF. Filled out from reference TRBV7-2 and TRBJ2-7, the complete variable domain reads GAGVSQSPSNKVTEKGKDVELRCDPISGHTALYWYRQSLGQGLEFLIYFQGNSAPDKSGLPSDRFSAERTGGSVSTLTIQRTQQEDSAVYLCASSVGGTSSYEQYFGPGTRLTVT.